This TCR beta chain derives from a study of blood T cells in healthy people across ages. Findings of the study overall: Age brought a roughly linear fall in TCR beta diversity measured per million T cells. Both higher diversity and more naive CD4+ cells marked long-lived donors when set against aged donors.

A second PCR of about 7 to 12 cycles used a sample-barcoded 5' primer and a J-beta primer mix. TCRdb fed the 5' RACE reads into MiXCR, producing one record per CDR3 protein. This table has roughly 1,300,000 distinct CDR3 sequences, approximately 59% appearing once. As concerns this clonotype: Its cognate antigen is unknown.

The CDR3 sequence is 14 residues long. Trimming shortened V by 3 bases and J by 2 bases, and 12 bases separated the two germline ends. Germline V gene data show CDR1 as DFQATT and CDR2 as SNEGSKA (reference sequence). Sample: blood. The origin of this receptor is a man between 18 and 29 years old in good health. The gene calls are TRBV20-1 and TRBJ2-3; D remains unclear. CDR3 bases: TGCAGTGCTAGCGGCGGAGCTACCACAGATACGCAGTATTTT. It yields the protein CSASGGATTDTQYF.